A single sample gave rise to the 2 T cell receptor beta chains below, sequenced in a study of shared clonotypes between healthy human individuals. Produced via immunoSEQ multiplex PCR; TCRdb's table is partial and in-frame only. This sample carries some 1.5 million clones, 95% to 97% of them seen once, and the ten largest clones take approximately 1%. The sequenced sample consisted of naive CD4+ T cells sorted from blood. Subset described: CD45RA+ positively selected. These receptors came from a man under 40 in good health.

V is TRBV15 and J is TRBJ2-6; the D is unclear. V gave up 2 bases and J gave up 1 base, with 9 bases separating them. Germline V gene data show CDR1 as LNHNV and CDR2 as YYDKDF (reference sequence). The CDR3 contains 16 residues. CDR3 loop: CATSRRDWSGANVLTF. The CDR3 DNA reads TGTGCCACCAGCAGACGTGACTGGTCTGGGGCCAACGTCCTGACTTTC.

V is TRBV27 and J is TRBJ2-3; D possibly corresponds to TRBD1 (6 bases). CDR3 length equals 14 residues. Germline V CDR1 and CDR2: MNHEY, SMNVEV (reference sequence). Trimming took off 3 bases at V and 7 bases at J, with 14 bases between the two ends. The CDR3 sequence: CASSFSLGANTQYF. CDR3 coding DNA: TGTGCCAGCAGTTTCTCGTTGGGGGCGAATACGCAGTATTTT.